The 10 T cell receptor beta chains presented below share a single source sample, sequenced in a study of blood T cell repertoires in COVID-19. The table came from immunoSEQ multiplex PCR; TCRdb's copy has only in-frame clones and leaves some out. The table shows roughly 180,000 clones, with approximately 80% occurring only once. Sequencing was performed on PBMCs or T cells enriched from blood (not recorded which). The receptors shown here come from a man aged 55 to 70 who had been exposed to COVID-19.

The chain combines TRBV29-1 with TRBJ2-7, with a tentative D call TRBD2 (6 bases). Germline V gives CDR1 SQVTM, CDR2 ANQGSEA. The V end was cut by 1 base, the J end by 1 base, with 11 bases between. The CDR3 spans 14 residues. The CDR3, as DNA: TGCAGCGTTGAAGCGGGAGTTGGGTCCTACGAGCAGTACTTC. Its translation is CSVEAGVGSYEQYF.

The rearrangement joins TRBV21-1 to TRBJ2-7; TRBD1, the table's D call, was not compared with the DNA. TRBV21-1 is tagged as a pseudogene. This CDR3 has 15 amino acids. CDR3 nucleotide sequence: TGTGCCAGCAGCAAATTACAGGGGGGCTCGGGGGAGCAGTACTTC. Amino acids: CASSKLQGGSGEQYF.

The chain employs TRBV7-9 and TRBJ2-7, with 12 bases lining up with TRBD1. This CDR3 region has 16 residues. The germline gives CDR1 SEHNR, CDR2 FQNEAQ (reference sequence). The V and J ends lost 4 bases and 2 bases, in that order; junction bases with no gene match: 6. CDR3 in amino acids: CASSSRDRGLPYEQYF. CDR3 bases: TGTGCCAGCAGCTCCCGGGACAGGGGGCTCCCCTACGAGCAGTACTTC.

J is TRBJ2-7 and V is TRBV27; 11 positions match TRBD2. The CDR3 has 17 amino acids. V dropped 6 bases and J dropped 2; count of bases not matched to a gene: 12. Germline V lookup: CDR1 MNHEY, CDR2 SMNVEV (reference sequence). The chain's CDR3 is CASSSRRGTSGTYEQYF. The CDR3 DNA reads as TGTGCCAGCAGCTCTCGTCGAGGGACTAGCGGAACCTACGAGCAGTACTTC.

The chain is built from TRBV11-3 and TRBJ2-3; TRBD2 is a possible D gene (5 bases). V gave up 1 base and J gave up 0 bases, with 5 bases separating them. Germline CDR1 and CDR2: SGHNT and YENEEA. The CDR3 consists of 14 residues. CDR3 loop: CASSLGGSTDTQYF. In DNA form, the CDR3 reads TGTGCCAGCAGCTTAGGCGGGAGCACAGATACGCAGTATTTT.

This clone was counted between two and nine times. The chain uses TRBV9 and TRBJ1-6, with 8 bases aligning to TRBD1. Germline V gene lookup returns CDR1 SGDLS and CDR2 YYNGEE. V trimming: 3 bases; J trimming: 4 bases; junction bases outside the gene matches: 9. The CDR3 is 17 amino acids. The CDR3 coding sequence is TGTGCCAGCAGCGCCCCCCGGACAGGGAGATATAATTCACCCCTCCACTTT. Translation gives CASSAPRTGRYNSPLHF.

The V call is TRBV7-2, the J call TRBJ2-1; TRBD2 might be the D (5 bases). Germline lookup yields CDR1 SGHTA and CDR2 FQGNSA. The CDR3 totals 14 residues. The V gene lost 8 bases and the J gene lost 3 bases, with 14 bases spanning the gap. CDR3: CASSSGINYNEQFF. CDR3 in DNA: TGTGCCAGCTCAAGCGGTATTAACTACAATGAGCAGTTCTTC.

The rearrangement links TRBV3-1 (or the pseudogene TRBV3-2) to TRBJ2-1; 10 bases align to TRBD2. Germline V gene data show CDR1 as LGHDT and CDR2 as YNNKEL (reference sequence). V lost 4 bases to trimming and J lost 8 bases; unmatched junction nucleotides: 11. The CDR3 sequence is 16 residues long. CDR3 nucleotide sequence: TGTGCCAGCAGCCCCACCCTAGCGGGAGTTCACTATGAGCAGTTCTTC. It translates to CASSPTLAGVHYEQFF.

The chain combines TRBV29-1 with TRBJ2-7, with D possibly being TRBD1 (5 bases). The length of the CDR3 is 11 residues. Per germline, CDR1 SQVTM and CDR2 ANQGSEA. V dropped 6 bases and J dropped 3 bases, with 9 bases sitting between them. The CDR3 region has the DNA TGCAGCGTCGTAGACAGCTACGAGCAGTACTTC. Encoded protein: CSVVDSYEQYF.

The rearrangement uses TRBV7-9 and TRBJ2-5; 8 bases match TRBD1. V gave up 8 bases and J gave up 3 bases; unmatched junction bases: 5. CDR1 is SEHNR and CDR2 is FQNEAQ in the germline V gene (reference sequence). The CDR3 sequence is 13 residues long. DNA of the CDR3: TGTGCCAGCGGACGGACAGGGAAAGAGACCCAGTACTTC. As protein: CASGRTGKETQYF.